The clone carrying this T cell receptor (beta chain) was seen only a few times. This record belongs to a study of radiotherapy plus CTLA-4 blockade in lung cancer. Some clones are missing from TCRdb's copy, which holds only in-frame ones; the method was immunoSEQ multiplex PCR. In the table there are around 100,000 clones, roughly 74% of which are singletons. The J segment lost 8 bases and the V segment lost 2 bases, leaving 4 bases of the junction unmatched. The germline V gene has CDR1 SSHAT and CDR2 FNYEAQ (reference sequence). The CDR3 loop spans 13 amino acids. This specimen consisted of peripheral blood, obtained from a patient treated with radiotherapy plus ipilimumab. This clonotype was obtained from a human donor with non-small cell lung cancer who had a partial response to radiotherapy plus ipilimumab. Some clones in this sample may be carry-over from other donors' samples. V gene TRBV7-7 combines with J gene TRBJ2-7; 9 bases align to TRBD2. The CDR3 sequence is CASSLRREGKQYF. The CDR3 DNA reads as TGTGCCAGCAGCTTACGGCGGGAGGGAAAGCAGTACTTC.